A single T cell receptor beta chain is shown here with its context. Antigen unknown. The method was immunoSEQ multiplex PCR; TCRdb's version includes in-frame clones alone and lacks a portion of them. The table shows tens of thousands of clones, with 87% occurring only once. Any history of autoimmune disease or systemic immunosuppression disqualified patients. This record belongs to a study of OX40 agonist ivuxolimab in advanced cancers. Study-level background: In this cohort, patients received ivuxolimab, an agonistic anti-OX40 (CD134) antibody. Those treated in dose escalation had hepatocellular carcinoma, melanoma, renal cell cancer or head and neck cancer.

Findings and caveats of the study: In general, CD8+ T cells held more expanded clones than CD4+ did, on average.

The ends lost 2 bases at V and 4 bases at J; junction bases unmatched: 1. Per germline, CDR1 SEHNR and CDR2 FQNEAQ (reference sequence). The CDR3 length is 14 residues. The clonotype was recovered from an adult with an advanced solid tumor such as melanoma, head and neck, liver or kidney cancer. The sample consisted of CD4+ or CD8+ T cells sorted from blood, taken in a trial of the OX40 agonist ivuxolimab. The V call is TRBV7-9, the J call TRBJ2-5; 10 bases fit TRBD2. CDR3 in amino acids: CASSLSSGGETQYF. CDR3 nucleotide sequence: TGTGCCAGCAGCTTATCTAGCGGGGGAGAGACCCAGTACTTC.